The 6 T cell receptor beta chains in this list originate from one sample, sequenced in a study of blood T cells in healthy people across ages. Using a J-beta primer mix together with a sample-barcoded 5' primer, a second PCR was run for about 7 to 12 cycles. TCRdb re-called the 5' RACE reads with MiXCR, one entry per CDR3 protein. The data hold about 1.5 million distinct CDR3 sequences, with under 55% observed a single time. Sequenced input: blood. These TCRs come from a woman aged 18-29 years in good health.

CDR3 DNA sequence: TGTGCCAGCAGCTTCCAGGCGGGTTACCAGCGGGAGGTGGGTGAGCAGTTCTTC. This codes for CASSFQAGYQREVGEQFF. The chain is built from TRBV11-1 and TRBJ2-1; 9 bases are a match to TRBD2. Per germline, CDR1 SGHAT and CDR2 FQDESV (reference sequence). The CDR3 contains 18 residues. The ends lost 3 bases at V and 9 bases at J; junction bases unmatched: 18.

The chain has TRBV29-1 and TRBJ2-4, with D possibly TRBD1 on 6 matching bases. Trimming removed 5 bases at V and 2 bases at J, with 16 bases between. Looked up from germline, CDR1 is SQVTM and CDR2 is ANQGSEA. The CDR3 runs 15 residues. The CDR3 sequence: CSVSPLGQSKNIQYF. The CDR3, as DNA: TGCAGCGTTTCCCCTCTCGGACAGTCCAAAAACATTCAGTACTTC.

This sequence joins TRBV27 and TRBJ2-1; a possible D gene is TRBD2 (6 bases). The CDR3 sequence is 17 residues long. Looked up from germline, CDR1 is MNHEY and CDR2 is SMNVEV (reference sequence). Trimming pared 6 bases from V and 13 bases from J, leaving 31 bases between. The CDR3 spells CASRPGTVRLPEETQFF. Written as DNA, the CDR3 is TGTGCCAGCAGACCTGGGACTGTCCGCCTCCCTGAAGAGACCCAGTTCTTC.

The V gene is TRBV6-2 or TRBV6-3, the J gene TRBJ2-4; TRBD2 agrees at 8 bases. TRBJ2-7 explains the end of the DNA better; the J call may be wrong. The CDR3 consists of 15 residues. Germline V gene sequence: CDR1 MNHEY, CDR2 SVGEGT. Here the CDR3 DNA reads TGTGCCAGCAGTTACGAAGCGGGGGCCCCCTACGAGCAGTACTTC. Translating it yields CASSYEAGAPYEQYF.

This clonotype was seen many times. The rearrangement links TRBV4-3 to TRBJ2-3, with a tentative D call TRBD1 (6 bases). V lost 4 bases, J lost 5 bases, and 16 bases lay in between. Per the germline V gene, CDR1 is LGHNA and CDR2 is YSLEER. This CDR3 region has 15 residues. CDR3 bases: TGCGCCAGCAGCCGCGGTGCGAGGACAGTAGATACGCAGTATTTT. The encoded protein is CASSRGARTVDTQYF.

The chain joins TRBV29-1 to TRBJ1-2, with D unresolved. Germline V lookup: CDR1 SQVTM, CDR2 ANQGSEA. With 7 bases removed from V and 1 base from J, the gap between germline ends came to 13 bases. The CDR3 contains 13 residues. CDR3 DNA: TGCAGCGCAACGATTGGAGATAACTATGGCTACACCTTC. It is translated as CSATIGDNYGYTF. Variable domain in full (rest from reference TRBV29-1 and TRBJ1-2): SAVISQKPSRDICQRGTSLTIQCQVDSQVTMMFWYRQQPGQSLTLIATANQGSEATYESGFVIDKFPISRPNLTFSTLTVSNMSPEDSSIYLCSATIGDNYGYTFGSGTRLTVV.